A selection of T cell receptor beta chains follows, all from one sample in a study of T cell changes during pregnancy in multiple sclerosis. The assay was immunoSEQ multiplex PCR, and TCRdb's table has in-frame clones only and misses some. Among some 70,000 clones listed, 80% to 95% were seen once. The input for sequencing was peripheral blood, taken after pregnancy. Receptor source: a female donor in good health, enrolled as a control in a pregnancy study. CDR3s include the opening cysteine and the closing phenylalanine or tryptophan. A D gene is named only where the DNA matches it firmly. Expanded clones get a size class; other rows say once, few or many, or leave the size out.

clone size: -; J gene: TRBJ2-1; V gene: TRBV7-2; D gene: TRBD2; CDR3 DNA: TGTGCCAGCAGCACTACTCTAGCGGGGGGGGGCAATGAGCAGTTCTTC; CDR3 protein: CASSTTLAGGGNEQFF
clone size: -; J gene: TRBJ2-3; V gene: TRBV7-3; D gene: TRBD2; CDR3 DNA: TGTGCCAGCAGCTTAGCGGGGGGATTGGCAGATACGCAGTATTTT; CDR3 protein: CASSLAGGLADTQYF
clone size: -; J gene: TRBJ1-3; V gene: TRBV28; D gene: -; CDR3 DNA: TGTGCCAGCATGATGGGCCCCTCTGGAAACACCATATATTTT; CDR3 protein: CASMMGPSGNTIYF
clone size: -; J gene: TRBJ2-1; V gene: TRBV15; D gene: TRBD1; CDR3 DNA: TGTGCCACCAGCAGAGTTGGACAGGGAGCCTACAATGAGCAGTTCTTC; CDR3 protein: CATSRVGQGAYNEQFF
clone size: -; J gene: TRBJ2-5; V gene: TRBV7-9; D gene: -; CDR3 DNA: TGTGCCAGCAGACCCGGAGGGGTACAAGAGACCCAGTACTTC; CDR3 protein: CASRPGGVQETQYF
clone size: once; J gene: TRBJ2-1; V gene: TRBV4-1; D gene: -; CDR3 DNA: TGCGCCAGCAGCCAAGAATTGGGGGGCAATGAGCAGTTCTTC; CDR3 protein: CASSQELGGNEQFF
clone size: -; J gene: TRBJ2-1; V gene: TRBV7-9; D gene: -; CDR3 DNA: TGTGCCAGCAGCCACGTACGGGATGAGCAGTTCTTC; CDR3 protein: CASSHVRDEQFF
clone size: -; J gene: TRBJ2-2; V gene: TRBV5-1; D gene: TRBD1; CDR3 DNA: TGCGCCAGCAGCGTAACGGGACAGACATCCGGGGAGCTGTTTTTT; CDR3 protein: CASSVTGQTSGELFF
clone size: -; J gene: TRBJ1-5; V gene: TRBV10-3; D gene: -; CDR3 DNA: TGTGCCATCAGGGCGGAGGACAATCAGCCCCAGCATTTT; CDR3 protein: CAIRAEDNQPQHF
clone size: once; J gene: TRBJ1-1; V gene: TRBV28; D gene: -; CDR3 DNA: TGTGCCAGCCAGTCCGGACAGCTGAACACTGAAGCTTTCTTT; CDR3 protein: CASQSGQLNTEAFF
clone size: -; J gene: TRBJ2-7; V gene: TRBV28; D gene: TRBD1; CDR3 DNA: TGTGCCAGCAGGACGCCAGGGGGCTCCTACGAGCAGTACTTC; CDR3 protein: CASRTPGGSYEQYF
clone size: -; J gene: TRBJ1-5; V gene: TRBV28; D gene: TRBD1; CDR3 DNA: TGTGCCAGCAGTAAAAGGACAGGTCAGCCCCAGCATTTT; CDR3 protein: CASSKRTGQPQHF
clone size: few; J gene: TRBJ1-1; V gene: TRBV30; D gene: -; CDR3 DNA: TGTGCCTGGAGCGTCTCAGACAGGAGGAACACTGAAGCTTTCTTT; CDR3 protein: CAWSVSDRRNTEAFF
clone size: -; J gene: TRBJ2-7; V gene: TRBV28; D gene: -; CDR3 DNA: TGTGCCAGCAGTCGAAGGGAGGAGCAGTACTTC; CDR3 protein: CASSRREEQYF
clone size: -; J gene: TRBJ2-7; V gene: TRBV27; D gene: -; CDR3 DNA: TGTGCCAGCAGTTTATCGGGCGAGACAGCCCACTCCTACGAGCAGTACTTC; CDR3 protein: CASSLSGETAHSYEQYF
clone size: -; J gene: TRBJ2-1; V gene: TRBV28; D gene: -; CDR3 DNA: TGTGCCAGCAGTTCTCCCATCGGACTAAAGCAGTTCTTC; CDR3 protein: CASSSPIGLKQFF
clone size: -; J gene: TRBJ2-1; V gene: TRBV18; D gene: TRBD1; CDR3 DNA: TGTGCCAGCTCACCGGGGGACAGAGACAATGAGCAGTTCTTC; CDR3 protein: CASSPGDRDNEQFF
clone size: -; J gene: TRBJ2-7; V gene: TRBV27; D gene: TRBD2; CDR3 DNA: TGTGCCAGCAGACCGACTAGCGGCTCCTACGAGCAGTACTTC; CDR3 protein: CASRPTSGSYEQYF
clone size: -; J gene: TRBJ1-3; V gene: TRBV6-5; D gene: -; CDR3 DNA: TGTGCCAGCAGTCAAGGGACACGGCGCGGCACCATATATTTT; CDR3 protein: CASSQGTRRGTIYF
clone size: -; J gene: TRBJ2-5; V gene: TRBV29-1; D gene: -; CDR3 DNA: TGCAGCGTTGCGGGTGGACTGTCAGAAGAGACCCAGTACTTC; CDR3 protein: CSVAGGLSEETQYF
clone size: -; J gene: TRBJ2-7; V gene: TRBV29-1; D gene: TRBD2; CDR3 DNA: TGCAGCGCTCGAAGGGAGGGGAAGAGCGAGCAGTACTTC; CDR3 protein: CSARREGKSEQYF
clone size: -; J gene: TRBJ1-1; V gene: TRBV19; D gene: TRBD1; CDR3 DNA: TGTGCCAGTAGTATTCCCGGGACAGGGAAGGCTTTCTTT; CDR3 protein: CASSIPGTGKAFF
clone size: once; J gene: TRBJ2-7; V gene: TRBV12-5; D gene: -; CDR3 DNA: TGTGCTAGTGGTTTGGTTCTGGGTAGGGGGAATTTCGAGCAGTACTTC; CDR3 protein: CASGLVLGRGNFEQYF
clone size: -; J gene: TRBJ1-2; V gene: TRBV4-3; D gene: -; CDR3 DNA: TGCGCCAGCAGGGACCAAGGGGGCTATGGCTACACCTTC; CDR3 protein: CASRDQGGYGYTF
clone size: -; J gene: TRBJ2-7; V gene: TRBV6-1; D gene: TRBD2; CDR3 DNA: TGTGCCAGCAGCTACCTGGTGGGGGGGGGCGAGCAGTACTTC; CDR3 protein: CASSYLVGGGEQYF
clone size: -; J gene: TRBJ2-3; V gene: TRBV28; D gene: -; CDR3 DNA: TGTGCCAGCATGGGGGCCGCAGGGAGCACAGATACGCAGTATTTT; CDR3 protein: CASMGAAGSTDTQYF
clone size: -; J gene: TRBJ2-2; V gene: TRBV29-1; D gene: -; CDR3 DNA: TGCAGCGTTCTGGAGATCGGGGAGCTGTTTTTT; CDR3 protein: CSVLEIGELFF
clone size: -; J gene: TRBJ2-3; V gene: TRBV19; D gene: TRBD2; CDR3 DNA: TGTGCCAGTAGTATACCCGGGAGGACAGATACGCAGTATTTT; CDR3 protein: CASSIPGRTDTQYF
clone size: -; J gene: TRBJ1-1; V gene: TRBV10-3; D gene: TRBD1; CDR3 DNA: TGTGCCATCAGTGGTAGACAGGGGGGACTCTCCGAAGCTTTCTTT; CDR3 protein: CAISGRQGGLSEAFF
clone size: few; J gene: TRBJ1-2; V gene: TRBV2; D gene: TRBD1; CDR3 DNA: TGTGCCAGCAGTTCGACAGGGAGAGGCTACACCTTC; CDR3 protein: CASSSTGRGYTF
clone size: -; J gene: TRBJ2-3; V gene: TRBV9; D gene: TRBD2; CDR3 DNA: TGTGCCAGCAGCGTAGGTGGGGGGGCGCAGTATTTT; CDR3 protein: CASSVGGGAQYF
clone size: -; J gene: TRBJ2-5; V gene: TRBV5-1; D gene: TRBD1; CDR3 DNA: TGCGCCAGCAGCCTGACAGGGGGGCAAGAGACCCAGTACTTC; CDR3 protein: CASSLTGGQETQYF
clone size: -; J gene: TRBJ1-4; V gene: TRBV13; D gene: TRBD1; CDR3 DNA: TGTGCCAGCAGCTACCGACAGGGCGTTAATGAAAAACTGTTTTTT; CDR3 protein: CASSYRQGVNEKLFF
clone size: once; J gene: TRBJ2-3; V gene: TRBV6-1; D gene: -; CDR3 DNA: TGTGCCAGCAGCGTCTCATCGGGGGGCACAGATACGCAGTATTTT; CDR3 protein: CASSVSSGGTDTQYF
clone size: -; J gene: TRBJ1-5; V gene: TRBV28; D gene: -; CDR3 DNA: TGTGCCAGCAGTTTAGGCTATCAGCCCCAGCATTTT; CDR3 protein: CASSLGYQPQHF
clone size: -; J gene: TRBJ2-7; V gene: TRBV27; D gene: TRBD2; CDR3 DNA: TGTGCCAGCCAGCCCGGGTTAGGAAAGCGGGGTAACTACGAGCAGTACTTC; CDR3 protein: CASQPGLGKRGNYEQYF
clone size: -; J gene: TRBJ2-7; V gene: TRBV9; D gene: -; CDR3 DNA: TGTGCCAGCAGCGTAGGCCGACAGAGCTACGAGCAGTACTTC; CDR3 protein: CASSVGRQSYEQYF
clone size: -; J gene: TRBJ2-1; V gene: TRBV28; D gene: -; CDR3 DNA: TGTGCCAGCAGTTTAAGCCCGCTAAAGAGCTCCTACAATGAGCAGTTCTTC; CDR3 protein: CASSLSPLKSSYNEQFF
clone size: -; J gene: TRBJ2-5; V gene: TRBV7-9; D gene: -; CDR3 DNA: TGTGCCAGCAGCCTGGGGCGGGAGACCCAGTACTTC; CDR3 protein: CASSLGRETQYF
clone size: -; J gene: TRBJ1-6; V gene: TRBV10-3; D gene: TRBD1; CDR3 DNA: TGTGCCATCAGAACCGGGACAGGGACAAATAATTCACCCCTCCACTTT; CDR3 protein: CAIRTGTGTNNSPLHF
clone size: -; J gene: TRBJ1-3; V gene: TRBV5-6; D gene: -; CDR3 DNA: TGTGCCAGCAGCTTGGTGGGCCCTGGAAACACCATATATTTT; CDR3 protein: CASSLVGPGNTIYF
clone size: -; J gene: TRBJ1-3; V gene: TRBV2; D gene: TRBD1; CDR3 DNA: TGTGCCAGCAGATTGGACAGGGCCTCTGGAAACACCATATATTTT; CDR3 protein: CASRLDRASGNTIYF
clone size: -; J gene: TRBJ1-1; V gene: TRBV19; D gene: -; CDR3 DNA: TGTGCCAGTAGGGGGACAATTAAAGGGAACACTGAAGCTTTCTTT; CDR3 protein: CASRGTIKGNTEAFF
clone size: -; J gene: TRBJ2-1; V gene: TRBV4-2; D gene: -; CDR3 DNA: TGTGCCAGCAGCCAAGAGCGTGGTGAGCAGTTCTTC; CDR3 protein: CASSQERGEQFF
clone size: -; J gene: TRBJ2-1; V gene: TRBV18; D gene: -; CDR3 DNA: TGTGCCAGCTCACCACGACTACCGACTCGCTCCTACAATGAGCAGTTCTTC; CDR3 protein: CASSPRLPTRSYNEQFF
clone size: -; J gene: TRBJ1-2; V gene: TRBV29-1; D gene: -; CDR3 DNA: TGCAGCGTTGGAGGCAGGGGCGAAGGCTACACCTTC; CDR3 protein: CSVGGRGEGYTF
clone size: -; J gene: TRBJ1-4; V gene: TRBV19; D gene: -; CDR3 DNA: TGTGCCAGTAGTGTGACGGGAGCAACTAATGAAAAACTGTTTTTT; CDR3 protein: CASSVTGATNEKLFF
clone size: -; J gene: TRBJ2-3; V gene: TRBV19; D gene: TRBD2; CDR3 DNA: TGTGCCAGTAGTATATTTCGGGAGGGCCCCGATACGCAGTATTTT; CDR3 protein: CASSIFREGPDTQYF
clone size: -; J gene: TRBJ1-5; V gene: TRBV27; D gene: -; CDR3 DNA: TGTGCCAGCAGTTGGGGCAGTAGCAATCAGCCCCAGCATTTT; CDR3 protein: CASSWGSSNQPQHF